A single sample is the source of the 20 T cell receptor beta chains below, sequenced in a study of cytomegalovirus exposure and HLA in healthy donors. 13 Jbeta primers and 60 Vbeta primers were used for the PCR. The repertoire was sequenced with immunoSEQ multiplex PCR; TCRdb's copy has only in-frame clones and lacks some. Here the sample spans around 120,000 clones, 65% being singletons. Material: PBMCs. Receptors were obtained from a man aged 25-45 years in good health and CMV-seropositive.

Note on this clone: The same CDR3 is also encoded by other DNA sequences in this sample. This chain connects TRBV6-5 to TRBJ1-2, with 8 bases fitting TRBD1. V shed 7 bases and J 8 bases; nucleotides not matched to a gene: 12. The CDR3 has 14 residues. CDR1 MNHEY and CDR2 SVGAGI come from the germline V gene. The CDR3 region has the DNA TGTGCCAGCACCCCCCGGACAGGGAACGGCGGCTACACCTTC. Encoded protein: CASTPRTGNGGYTF.

This clone showed up just once. The chain employs TRBV21-1 and TRBJ2-2; the table's D gene call, TRBD1, was not cross checked with the DNA. TRBV21-1 is designated a pseudogene. The CDR3 totals 20 residues. The CDR3 nucleotides read TGTGCCAGCAGCAACCTGACCCTTGGAGTCCGGGACAGGTTCACCGGGGAGCTGTTTTTT. Protein: CASSNLTLGVRDRFTGELFF.

The rearrangement links TRBV5-4 to TRBJ1-2; the D gene is possibly TRBD1 (6 bases). CDR3 length: 15 residues. Looked up from germline, CDR1 is SGHNT and CDR2 is YYREEE (reference sequence). The V end was cut by 4 bases, the J end by 1 base, with 14 bases between. CDR3 sequence (DNA): TGTGCCAGCAGCACCTCGACAGGTTTTAACTATGGCTACACCTTC. Translation gives CASSTSTGFNYGYTF.

The sample holds one count of this clone. V gene TRBV19 combines with J gene TRBJ1-2, with D perhaps matching TRBD1 (5 bases). V was trimmed by 3 bases and J by 6 bases, leaving 11 bases between them. CDR1 and CDR2 from the germline V gene are LNHDA and SQIVND (reference sequence). The CDR3 contains 13 residues. The CDR3 spells CASSILPGDGYTF. The CDR3 DNA reads TGTGCCAGTAGTATCTTACCGGGGGATGGCTACACCTTC.

This chain uses TRBV6-4 with TRBJ1-2, with 7 positions matching TRBD1. The V gene end was trimmed by 6 bases and the J gene end by 5 bases; junction bases not matched to a gene: 9. The CDR3 covers 14 residues. Germline values: CDR1 MRHNA, CDR2 SNTAGT. CDR3 coding DNA: TGTGCCAGCAGCGCGACAGGGATAGGGTATGGCTACACCTTC. Amino acids: CASSATGIGYGYTF.

This clone occurred once. This rearrangement joins TRBV2 to TRBJ2-1; 10 bases are shared with TRBD2. The CDR3 sequence is 19 residues long. With 4 bases clipped from V and 7 bases from J, the junction kept 19 bases outside the gene matches. Germline values: CDR1 SNHLY, CDR2 FYNNEI. This chain's CDR3 is CASSGGNIGQRGGPNEQFF. CDR3 sequence (DNA): TGTGCCAGCAGTGGAGGTAATATCGGGCAGCGGGGGGGCCCAAATGAGCAGTTCTTC.

This chain connects TRBV5-6 to TRBJ1-2; D is unresolved. Trimming removed 0 bases at V and 10 bases at J, with 10 bases between. The CDR3 consists of 12 residues. Germline V lookup: CDR1 SGHDT, CDR2 YYEEEE. CDR3 amino acids: CASSLVEGIYTF. The CDR3 DNA reads as TGTGCCAGCAGCTTGGTGGAGGGAATCTACACCTTC.

The chain employs TRBV10-3 and TRBJ1-4, with 7 bases matching TRBD1. This CDR3 has 13 residues. Germline V gene lookup returns CDR1 ENHRY and CDR2 SYGVKD. The trim removed 10 bases at V and 8 bases at J, leaving 10 bases unmatched. The CDR3 DNA sequence: TGTGCCACCGGGGAGAACAGGGGAGAAAAACTGTTTTTT. Its translation: CATGENRGEKLFF.

The chain recombines TRBV6-5 with TRBJ1-4, with 7 bases identical to TRBD1. V dropped 10 bases and J dropped 3; count of bases not matched to a gene: 8. CDR3 length equals 14 residues. Germline V lookup: CDR1 MNHEY, CDR2 SVGAGI. The CDR3 sequence is CATSRGTANEKLFF. The CDR3 nucleotides read TGTGCCACCTCCCGAGGGACAGCTAATGAAAAACTGTTTTTT.

CDR3 nucleotide sequence: TGTGCCAGCAGCGTAGGAGGACAGTTCAATCAGCCCCAGCATTTT. This encodes CASSVGGQFNQPQHF. V and J are TRBV9 and TRBJ1-5, with D perhaps matching TRBD1 (6 bases). V lost 0 bases and J lost 3, with 10 bases in between. This CDR3 is built from 15 residues. The germline CDR1 and CDR2 sequences are SGDLS and YYNGEE.

The CDR3 sequence: CASSLARGVDGYTF. The CDR3 DNA follows: TGTGCCAGCAGCTTAGCGCGGGGGGTGGATGGCTACACCTTC. The V call is TRBV7-9, the J call TRBJ1-2, with a possible D match to TRBD1 (5 bases). The CDR3 is made up of 14 amino acids. V gave up 0 bases and J gave up 6 bases, with 11 bases separating them. Germline V lookup: CDR1 SEHNR, CDR2 FQNEAQ (reference sequence).

This sequence joins TRBV5-4 and TRBJ1-1; weak D call: TRBD1 (5 bases). Looked up from germline, CDR1 is SGHNT and CDR2 is YYREEE (reference sequence). Trimming shortened V by 2 bases and J by 4 bases, and 9 bases separated the two germline ends. This CDR3 spans 13 amino acids. In DNA, the CDR3 is TGTGCCAGCAGCTTCCAGGGTGGCACTGAAGCTTTCTTT. Encoded protein: CASSFQGGTEAFF.

The V and J genes are TRBV5-4 and TRBJ1-1; D unresolved. CDR1 is SGHNT and CDR2 is YYREEE in the germline V gene (reference sequence). This CDR3 is 15 amino acids long. V shed 0 bases and J shed 5 bases, with 14 bases lying between them. The CDR3 DNA follows: TGTGCCAGCAGCTTGGGAGGAATCCGAGGGACTGAAGCTTTCTTT. As protein: CASSLGGIRGTEAFF.

This clone was found a few times. This chain connects TRBV2 to TRBJ1-1; maybe TRBD1 (6 bases). Trimming removed 8 bases at V and 6 bases at J, with 19 bases between. The germline gives CDR1 SNHLY, CDR2 FYNNEI. This CDR3 is 14 amino acids long. In nucleotides, the CDR3 is TGTGCCAGCGGGGACACCCGCACGGCGGCTGAAGCTTTCTTT. This translates into CASGDTRTAAEAFF.

This chain joins TRBV4-1 and TRBJ2-1, with 7 nucleotides matching TRBD2. CDR1 and CDR2 from the germline V gene are MGHRA and YSYEKL. Germline trimming cut 2 bases from V and 4 bases from J; bases unmatched to any gene: 14. The CDR3 length is 18 residues. DNA of the CDR3: TGCGCCAGCAGCCAACATCCCTTAAGCGGGGCTTATTACAATGAGCAGTTCTTC. It encodes CASSQHPLSGAYYNEQFF.

The chain has TRBV13 and TRBJ1-1; weak D call: TRBD1 (6 bases). The V end was cut by 5 bases, the J end by 7 bases, with 11 bases between. The CDR3 has 12 amino acids. CDR1 PRHDT and CDR2 FYEKMQ come from the germline V gene (reference sequence). CDR3 loop: CASSPLRGEAFF. CDR3 nucleotides: TGTGCCAGCAGCCCCCTCAGGGGTGAAGCTTTCTTT.

This clone was seen more than once but under ten times. The rearrangement uses TRBV6-5 and TRBJ1-2; 9 bases are shared with TRBD1. V shed 8 bases, J shed 4 bases, and the junction held 5 bases outside the gene matches. Looked up from germline, CDR1 is MNHEY and CDR2 is SVGAGI. This CDR3 has 13 residues. CDR3 sequence (DNA): TGTGCCAGCGGGACAGGGCAGGCCTATGGCTACACCTTC. This codes for CASGTGQAYGYTF.

The CDR3 spells CASSPGTGVSYEQYF. CDR3 nucleotides: TGCGCCAGCAGCCCGGGGACAGGGGTCTCCTACGAGCAGTACTTC. The chain employs TRBV4-1 and TRBJ2-7, with TRBD1 identical over 10 bases. The V and J ends lost 4 bases and 0 bases, in that order; junction bases with no gene match: 3. Germline lookup yields CDR1 MGHRA and CDR2 YSYEKL. The CDR3 runs 15 residues.

The chain employs TRBV25-1 and TRBJ1-5, with a weak D call TRBD1 (6 bases). The CDR3 contains 15 residues. The V gene's germline CDR1 is MGHDK and CDR2 SYGVNS. Trimming removed 3 bases at V and 7 bases at J, with 16 bases between. The DNA for the CDR3 is TGTGCCAGCAGTGACGCCACAGGGCAAGGACAGCCCCAGCATTTT. This translates into CASSDATGQGQPQHF. The full variable domain, its missing parts supplied by reference TRBV25-1 and TRBJ1-5, is EADIYQTPRYLVIGTGKKITLECSQTMGHDKMYWYQQDPGMELHLIHYSYGVNSTEKGDLSSESTVSRIRTEHFPLTLESARPSHTSQYLCASSDATGQGQPQHFGDGTRLSIL.

The rearrangement uses TRBV6-4 and TRBJ2-3; 7 nucleotides agree with TRBD1. Per germline, CDR1 MRHNA and CDR2 SNTAGT. This CDR3 has 15 residues. With V trimmed by 6 bases and J by 1 base, 7 bases remained unmatched. The CDR3 sequence is CASRVGQRRTDTQYF. The CDR3 nucleotides read TGTGCCAGCAGAGTGGGACAGCGACGCACAGATACGCAGTATTTT.